The clone carrying this T cell receptor beta chain was observed at least ten times. Its antigen remains unidentified. The sample originates from a study of T-cell reconstitution after alpha-beta-depleted transplantation in children. Study-wide results and caveats: Reportedly, roughly two months post-transplant, alpha-beta T cells arose from several hundred expanded graft clones.

The CDR3 runs to 12 residues. Trimming took off 2 bases at V and 1 base at J, with 2 bases between the two ends. Preparation of the TCRbeta library was carried out with unique molecular identifiers. TCRdb re-derived calls from the PCR reads in MiXCR, one entry per CDR3 protein. The sample shows 200,000 to 300,000 distinct CDR3 sequences, roughly 26% of them seen only once. This sequence joins TRBV12-3 or TRBV12-4 and TRBJ1-1; D unresolved. Sequenced here: PBMCs, sampled before TCRalphabeta/CD19-depleted stem cell transplant. This TCR was recovered from a girl aged 2-15 years with Fanconi anemia, due to receive a stem cell transplant. The CDR3 protein is CASSLQNTEAFF. Written as DNA, the CDR3 is TGTGCCAGCAGTTTACAGAACACTGAAGCTTTCTTT.